A selection of T cell receptor beta chains follows, all from one sample in a study of identical twins. Via MiXCR, TCRdb re-called the 5' RACE reads, giving one row per CDR3 protein. The data contain a few hundred thousand distinct CDR3 sequences, 10% to 13% of them singletons. The specimen was memory T cells sorted from blood. The receptors were sampled from a man aged 50 to 60 in good health. CDR3s include the opening cysteine and the closing phenylalanine or tryptophan.

V gene: TRBV12-3/TRBV12-4; CDR3 length: 15; J gene: TRBJ1-5; CDR3 protein: CASSVQGGSNQPQHF
V gene: TRBV7-4; CDR3 length: 17; J gene: TRBJ2-1; CDR3 protein: CASSYPSGRFSYNEQFF
V gene: TRBV7-2; CDR3 length: 17; J gene: TRBJ2-3; CDR3 protein: CASSLASGTGGADTQYF
V gene: TRBV4-1; CDR3 length: 14; J gene: TRBJ2-3; CDR3 protein: CASSPDEGRDTQYF
V gene: TRBV5-5; CDR3 length: 16; J gene: TRBJ1-5; CDR3 protein: CASSLEARGRQSPQHF
V gene: TRBV27; CDR3 length: 14; J gene: TRBJ2-7; CDR3 protein: CASSPRGAAYEQYF
V gene: TRBV7-2; CDR3 length: 11; J gene: TRBJ2-1; CDR3 protein: CASSNYNEQFF
V gene: TRBV7-6; CDR3 length: 18; J gene: TRBJ1-1; CDR3 protein: CASSLAPKGRAGGTEAFF
V gene: TRBV10-3; CDR3 length: 15; J gene: TRBJ2-7; CDR3 protein: CAISEGGTFSYEQYF
V gene: TRBV7-9; CDR3 length: 12; J gene: TRBJ2-1; CDR3 protein: CASSFGYNEQFF
V gene: TRBV4-2; CDR3 length: 14; J gene: TRBJ1-1; CDR3 protein: CASSQRQGGTEAFF
V gene: TRBV6-5; CDR3 length: 14; J gene: TRBJ2-4; CDR3 protein: CASSYFGGVNIQYF
V gene: TRBV20-1; CDR3 length: 14; J gene: TRBJ2-1; CDR3 protein: CSAKGQVFNNEQFF
V gene: TRBV23-1; CDR3 length: 16; J gene: TRBJ1-5; CDR3 protein: CASSQQYGTDHQPQHF
V gene: TRBV20-1; CDR3 length: 14; J gene: TRBJ2-1; CDR3 protein: CTVRDRGPYNEQFF
V gene: TRBV24-1; CDR3 length: 17; J gene: TRBJ2-1; CDR3 protein: CATSDRNRGWVSNEQFF
V gene: TRBV14; CDR3 length: 14; J gene: TRBJ2-7; CDR3 protein: CASNRQGAAYEQYF
V gene: TRBV7-2; CDR3 length: 12; J gene: TRBJ2-2; CDR3 protein: CASSSPPGELFF
V gene: TRBV20-1; CDR3 length: 12; J gene: TRBJ2-3; CDR3 protein: CSAVPNTDTQYF
V gene: TRBV9; CDR3 length: 16; J gene: TRBJ2-3; CDR3 protein: CASSVGTSERTDTQYF
V gene: TRBV25-1; CDR3 length: 12; J gene: TRBJ2-5; CDR3 protein: CASRSSGETQYF
V gene: TRBV7-2; CDR3 length: 14; J gene: TRBJ2-1; CDR3 protein: CASSRAQGYNEQFF
V gene: TRBV6-1; CDR3 length: 16; J gene: TRBJ2-7; CDR3 protein: CASRPLTGANGYEQYF
V gene: TRBV19; CDR3 length: 16; J gene: TRBJ2-4; CDR3 protein: CASSIVGTIAKNIQYF
V gene: TRBV4-3; CDR3 length: 13; J gene: TRBJ1-4; CDR3 protein: CASSQDRGTLLFF
V gene: TRBV5-5; CDR3 length: 15; J gene: TRBJ2-1; CDR3 protein: CASSGIGGTYNEQFF
V gene: TRBV7-8; CDR3 length: 13; J gene: TRBJ2-7; CDR3 protein: CASSFGEGLEQYF
V gene: TRBV6-2/TRBV6-3; CDR3 length: 18; J gene: TRBJ2-7; CDR3 protein: CASSDPGLAGYFSYEQYF
V gene: TRBV20-1; CDR3 length: 13; J gene: TRBJ2-3; CDR3 protein: CSANGGITDTQYF
V gene: TRBV28; CDR3 length: 16; J gene: TRBJ2-7; CDR3 protein: CASSSGSGQARGEQYF
V gene: TRBV27; CDR3 length: 13; J gene: TRBJ2-3; CDR3 protein: CASSLSQGLLQYF
V gene: TRBV6-1; CDR3 length: 15; J gene: TRBJ2-2; CDR3 protein: CASRILAGVTGELFF
V gene: TRBV7-2; CDR3 length: 17; J gene: TRBJ2-2; CDR3 protein: CASSPHGGRGGTGELFF
V gene: TRBV20-1; CDR3 length: 13; J gene: TRBJ1-5; CDR3 protein: CSARGGRDQPQHF
V gene: TRBV5-4; CDR3 length: 13; J gene: TRBJ1-6; CDR3 protein: CASSGDNNSPLHF
V gene: TRBV25-1; CDR3 length: 14; J gene: TRBJ1-2; CDR3 protein: CASRGTSENYGYTF
V gene: TRBV9; CDR3 length: 16; J gene: TRBJ2-5; CDR3 protein: CASSTSGTSGQETQYF
V gene: TRBV21-1; CDR3 length: 17; J gene: TRBJ2-1; CDR3 protein: CASSTRTSGGSYNEQFF
V gene: TRBV18; CDR3 length: 13; J gene: TRBJ1-1; CDR3 protein: CASFAGMNTEAFF
V gene: TRBV5-6; CDR3 length: 16; J gene: TRBJ2-2; CDR3 protein: CASSLRSTGGGGELFF
V gene: TRBV20-1; CDR3 length: 18; J gene: TRBJ2-1; CDR3 protein: CSARGGVGTSGSFHEQFF
V gene: TRBV10-3; CDR3 length: 16; J gene: TRBJ2-3; CDR3 protein: CAISGQGVASTDTQYF
V gene: TRBV5-1; CDR3 length: 13; J gene: TRBJ1-2; CDR3 protein: CASSLSLSYGYTF
V gene: TRBV5-4; CDR3 length: 15; J gene: TRBJ2-7; CDR3 protein: CASSLGGRGPYEQYF
V gene: TRBV6-1; CDR3 length: 16; J gene: TRBJ1-6; CDR3 protein: CASSEWASSYNSPLHF
V gene: TRBV12-3/TRBV12-4; CDR3 length: 13; J gene: TRBJ1-1; CDR3 protein: CASSLARVAEAFF
V gene: TRBV5-6; CDR3 length: 18; J gene: TRBJ2-6; CDR3 protein: CASSLLQYLLSGANVLTF
V gene: TRBV19; CDR3 length: 13; J gene: TRBJ1-1; CDR3 protein: CASSMGANTEAFF
V gene: TRBV10-2; CDR3 length: 13; J gene: TRBJ1-5; CDR3 protein: CASSGGTNQPQHF
V gene: TRBV12-3/TRBV12-4; CDR3 length: 18; J gene: TRBJ1-1; CDR3 protein: CASSLVEVWTDMNTEAFF
V gene: TRBV15; CDR3 length: 16; J gene: TRBJ2-3; CDR3 protein: CATSRDLSPHGDTQYF
V gene: TRBV7-2; CDR3 length: 15; J gene: TRBJ2-7; CDR3 protein: CASSISGGPAYEQYF
V gene: TRBV29-1; CDR3 length: 12; J gene: TRBJ2-7; CDR3 protein: CSVGFPSYEQYF